These T cell receptor beta chains were read from a single sample in a study of human T cells and chemical hapten exposure. TCRdb reprocessed the RACE reads with MiXCR, giving one entry per CDR3 protein. Among approximately 370,000 distinct CDR3 sequences, about 5% were seen once, and the ten largest hold roughly 8.2%. The sequences come from whole blood, collected in connection with sensitization to the hapten diphenylcyclopropenone (DPC). The receptor set was obtained from a woman younger than 35 with alopecia areata. Some clones in this sample may be carry-over from other donors' samples. Each CDR3 is given with its conserved first and last residue.

V: TRBV9
CDR3: CASSPSTGTDGYTF

V: TRBV20-1
CDR3: CSAGERGEVLIRNQPQHF

V: TRBV7-2
CDR3: CASSFRAGGPDTQYF

V: TRBV12-3/TRBV12-4
CDR3: CASSLWQGDEKLFF

V: TRBV18
CDR3: CASSPSAVNYGYTF

V: TRBV29-1
CDR3: CSVEDQENYGYTF

V: TRBV7-2
CDR3: CASSRDRGEVYGYTF

V: TRBV13
CDR3: CASSLWGLAGSTDTQYF

V: TRBV13
CDR3: CASSPSGTSGYNEQFF

V: TRBV2
CDR3: CASSGQGGGTGELFF

V: TRBV4-3
CDR3: CASSQDLGAGGSDMQYF

V: TRBV28
CDR3: CASSLDGVYNSPLHF

V: TRBV5-1
CDR3: CASSLDQGRQYF

V: TRBV4-3
CDR3: CASSQDMGQGDGYTF

V: TRBV4-3
CDR3: CASSQESRLAGGVTQYF

V: TRBV12-3/TRBV12-4
CDR3: CASSPLRFDSNQPQHF

V: TRBV3-1
CDR3: CASSQGVVSTDTQYF

V: TRBV6-5
CDR3: CASSYGVSGGAGNEQFF

V: TRBV6-2/TRBV6-3
CDR3: CASSTGRPGQDYRYEQYF

V: TRBV5-6
CDR3: CASSLEGARNQPQHF

V: TRBV2
CDR3: CASSEDRVYNEQFF

V: TRBV20-1
CDR3: CSASESSTDTQYF

V: TRBV9
CDR3: CASSAKPGDEQYF